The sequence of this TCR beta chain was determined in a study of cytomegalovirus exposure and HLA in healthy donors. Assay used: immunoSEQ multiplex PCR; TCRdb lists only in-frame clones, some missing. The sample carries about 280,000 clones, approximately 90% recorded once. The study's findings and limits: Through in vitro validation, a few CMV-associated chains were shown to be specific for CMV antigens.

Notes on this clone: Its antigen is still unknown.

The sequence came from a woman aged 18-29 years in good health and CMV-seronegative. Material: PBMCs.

CDR3 region: CASSSMGGGNQPQHF. In nucleotides, the CDR3 is TGTGCCAGCAGCTCAATGGGGGGGGGCAATCAGCCCCAGCATTTT. The chain couples TRBV7-2 to TRBJ1-5; weak D call: TRBD1 (5 bases). Germline loops: CDR1 SGHTA, CDR2 FQGNSA. The ends were cut back, 4 bases at V and 2 bases at J, with 12 bases in the middle. The CDR3 covers 15 residues.